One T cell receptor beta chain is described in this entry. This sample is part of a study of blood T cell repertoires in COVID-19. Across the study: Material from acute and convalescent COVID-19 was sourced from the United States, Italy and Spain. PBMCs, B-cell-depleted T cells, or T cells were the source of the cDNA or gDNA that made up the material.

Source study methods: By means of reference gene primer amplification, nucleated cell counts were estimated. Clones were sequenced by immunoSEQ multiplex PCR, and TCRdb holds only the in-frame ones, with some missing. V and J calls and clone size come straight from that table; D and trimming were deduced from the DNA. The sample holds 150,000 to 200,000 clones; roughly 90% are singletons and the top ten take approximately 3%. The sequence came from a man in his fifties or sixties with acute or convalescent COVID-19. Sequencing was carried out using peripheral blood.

The CDR3 here is CASSLGPQETQYF. In DNA form, the CDR3 reads TGTGCCAGCAGCTTAGGGCCGCAAGAGACCCAGTACTTC. The chain joins TRBV7-3 to TRBJ2-5, with D unclear. The V gene lost 2 bases and the J gene lost 2 bases, with 6 bases spanning the gap. The CDR3 covers 13 residues. Germline V CDR1 and CDR2: SGHTA, FQGTGA.